The source of this T cell receptor (beta chain) is a study of T cells after yellow fever vaccination. Study outcomes and limitations: Contamination of FACS-sorted repertoires by abundant clonotypes from the bulk population could occur.

As concerns this clonotype: The antigen remains unidentified.

The TCR cDNA carried a universal primer site and UMIs from 5'RACE template switching. Each CDR3 protein is one row after TCRdb ran MiXCR on the 5' RACE reads. The data show roughly 500,000 distinct CDR3 sequences, under 25% seen once. Per germline, CDR1 KGHSH and CDR2 LQKENI. J lost 5 bases, V lost 5 bases, and 10 bases had no gene match. The length of the CDR3 is 16 residues. Sample: PBMCs, taken 15 days after the yellow fever booster vaccination. The clonotype originates from a man aged 25-40 years who received the YFV17D yellow fever vaccine. The genes are TRBV18 and TRBJ2-5; 11 positions agree with TRBD2. The CDR3 DNA reads TGTGCCAGCTCAGCTACTAGCGGGAGTGTTACGGAGACCCAGTACTTC. This encodes CASSATSGSVTETQYF.